Listed below are T cell receptor beta chains from one sample, sequenced in a study of T cell repertoires in cytomegalovirus infection. In TCRdb, the reads were re-called with MiXCR into one record per CDR3 protein. Of about half a million distinct CDR3 sequences in the sample, about 39% are singletons; the top ten hold roughly two fifths. No antigen is known for these receptors. The specimen was cultured PBMCs, collected from culture after CMV antigen stimulation. The receptors were gathered from a human donor in good health (CMV status not recorded). Some clones in this sample may be carry-over from other donors' samples. Each CDR3 is given with its conserved first and last residue. D genes are given only for firm matches. For some rows the clone size is stated as once, few or many, or as a class when expanded; others skip it.

cdr3_length,d_call,v_call,clone_size,j_call,cdr3_aa,cdr3_nt
17,NA,TRBV20-1,few,TRBJ2-1,CSARDPGASSAYNEQFF,TGCAGTGCTAGAGATCCGGGGGCCAGCTCGGCCTACAATGAGCAGTTCTTC
11,NA,TRBV2,NA,TRBJ2-7,CASRGYYEQYF,TGTGCCAGCAGGGGATACTACGAGCAGTACTTC
15,NA,TRBV19,few,TRBJ2-7,CASSATGLTIYEQYF,TGTGCCAGTAGTGCTACTGGGCTTACCATCTACGAGCAGTACTTC
16,NA,TRBV4-3,NA,TRBJ2-1,CASSQEPPSSYNEQFF,TGCGCCAGCAGCCAAGAGCCTCCTAGCTCCTACAATGAGCAGTTCTTC
14,NA,TRBV20-1,NA,TRBJ2-7,CSARAWGTSYEQYF,TGCAGTGCTAGGGCGTGGGGCACCTCCTACGAGCAGTACTTC
16,TRBD1,TRBV5-6,few,TRBJ2-3,CASSLVGDSFTDTQYF,TGTGCCAGCAGCTTGGTAGGGGACAGCTTCACAGATACGCAGTATTTT
12,TRBD1,TRBV6-5,once,TRBJ1-1,CASIKQGSEAFF,TGTGCCAGCATCAAACAGGGGAGTGAAGCTTTCTTT
13,NA,TRBV7-2,NA,TRBJ1-5,CASSLRARQPQHF,TGTGCCAGCAGCCTCCGGGCCCGTCAGCCCCAGCATTTT
15,NA,TRBV5-1,NA,TRBJ2-1,CASSPGPVIYNEQFF,TGCGCCAGCAGCCCGGGACCCGTGATCTACAATGAGCAGTTCTTC
14,NA,TRBV12-3/TRBV12-4,NA,TRBJ2-3,CASSSGSSSDTQYF,TGTGCCAGCAGTTCGGGGTCAAGTTCGGATACGCAGTATTTT
14,TRBD2,TRBV7-2,many,TRBJ2-7,CASSLEAGGYEQYF,TGTGCCAGCAGCTTAGAGGCGGGAGGCTACGAGCAGTACTTC
11,NA,TRBV6-1,few,TRBJ1-2,CASSEGLGYTF,TGTGCCAGCAGTGAAGGGTTGGGCTACACCTTC
13,NA,TRBV20-1,NA,TRBJ2-7,CSARDGTSGEQYF,TGCAGTGCTAGAGACGGGACGAGTGGGGAGCAGTACTTC
16,NA,TRBV5-4,few,TRBJ2-2,CASSPVASSNTGELFF,TGTGCCAGCAGCCCCGTGGCCAGCTCGAACACCGGGGAGCTGTTTTTT
13,NA,TRBV12-3/TRBV12-4,NA,TRBJ1-2,CASTLSGLRGYTF,TGTGCCAGCACCCTCTCCGGACTCAGGGGCTACACCTTC
15,NA,TRBV7-9,few,TRBJ1-6,CASRLSATYNSPLHF,TGTGCCAGCAGACTATCTGCTACCTATAATTCACCCCTCCACTTT
16,NA,TRBV24-1,once,TRBJ2-3,CATSGFRTSATDTQYF,TGTGCCACCAGTGGGTTTCGGACGTCCGCCACAGATACGCAGTATTTT
14,NA,TRBV7-2,few,TRBJ2-5,CASNTNGREETQYF,TGTGCCAGCAACACGAACGGAAGGGAAGAGACCCAGTACTTC
15,NA,TRBV20-1,NA,TRBJ2-5,CSAIVPKGPKETQYF,TGCAGTGCTATCGTCCCGAAAGGCCCCAAAGAGACCCAGTACTTC
15,NA,TRBV7-2,few,TRBJ1-6,CASSLLSGENSPLHF,TGTGCCAGCAGCCTATTGTCAGGGGAGAATTCACCCCTCCACTTT
17,NA,TRBV12-3/TRBV12-4,once,TRBJ2-2,CASSPTAGTGNTGELFF,TGTGCCAGCAGTCCTACGGCCGGTACAGGGAACACCGGGGAGCTGTTTTTT
12,TRBD1,TRBV20-1,NA,TRBJ1-2,CSAHGDRDGYTF,TGCAGTGCCCACGGGGACAGGGATGGCTACACCTTC